A selection of T cell receptor beta chains follows, all from one sample in a study of CD8 T cells in ankylosing spondylitis. TCRdb redid the calling of the 5' RACE reads with MiXCR, one entry per CDR3 protein. The sample gives some 100,000 distinct CDR3 sequences, approximately 8.9% of which show up once; around 30% is in the top ten. Specimen: blood, either unsorted or a sorted T cell fraction (not recorded which). The receptors shown here come from a male donor with ankylosing spondylitis. Each CDR3 is given without its conserved first and last residue. The D gene is left open where the match is weak.

TRBJ2-1	NA	12	TRBV7-6	ASSAQGDYNEQF
TRBJ1-2	NA	11	TRBV3-1	ASSRERRGGYT
TRBJ2-1	NA	12	TRBV6-1	ASSALSSYNEQF
TRBJ1-1	NA	12	TRBV6-1	ASSELGGRTEAF
TRBJ1-5	NA	11	TRBV3-1	ASSEVGNQPQH
TRBJ2-3	NA	11	TRBV6-1	ASSPTRGDTQY
TRBJ2-4	NA	14	TRBV3-1	ASSQTGEGDKNIQY
TRBJ1-1	TRBD1	14	TRBV4-2	ASSPFPDRGNTEAF
TRBJ2-3	NA	11	TRBV7-9	ASSPPPADTQY
TRBJ2-1	TRBD2	16	TRBV7-8	ASSLGLAGEESYNEQF
TRBJ1-1	NA	10	TRBV20-1	SASVADTEAF
TRBJ2-5	NA	13	TRBV4-1	ASTPGPGFQETQY
TRBJ1-1	TRBD1	13	TRBV9	ASSVAGQGYTEAF
TRBJ2-3	TRBD1	13	TRBV6-1	ASRPGQGLTDTQY
TRBJ2-7	TRBD2	13	TRBV5-6	ASSLWEGPLHEQY
TRBJ1-1	NA	13	TRBV20-1	SAREPGFPNTEAF
TRBJ1-2	NA	10	TRBV10-1	ASSEGSYGYT
TRBJ2-1	NA	13	TRBV27	ASSLNWAEADEQF
TRBJ2-2	NA	13	TRBV7-9	ASSARWGDTGELF
TRBJ1-2	NA	13	TRBV5-5	ASSLVSTEPYGYT
TRBJ2-2	TRBD2	13	TRBV12-3/TRBV12-4	ASSPGTSFTGELF
TRBJ2-1	NA	13	TRBV11-3	ASSPRGGKANEQF
TRBJ1-5	NA	13	TRBV12-3/TRBV12-4	ASSSDQDSNQPQH